This TCR beta chain was found in a study of blood T cells in healthy people across ages. At least 7 million PBMCs were isolated per sample. This clonotype was detected many times. Primed by a sample-barcoded 5' primer and a J-beta primer mix, a second PCR proceeded for roughly 6 to 12 cycles. A template-switch adaptor that had 12 random nucleotides put a tag on each cDNA molecule. Each CDR3 protein is one row after TCRdb ran MiXCR on the 5' RACE reads. In the table there are about 1.6 million distinct CDR3 sequences, 30% to 35% of which are singletons. V gave up 4 bases and J gave up 4 bases, with 11 bases separating them. Germline values: CDR1 DFQATT, CDR2 SNEGSKA (reference sequence). This CDR3 is built from 12 residues.

The material sequenced was blood. This receptor was taken from a woman aged 25 to 39 in good health. The rearrangement joins TRBV20-1 to TRBJ2-7; maybe TRBD1 (6 bases). The CDR3 is CSAKGVGYEQYF. Written as DNA, the CDR3 is TGCAGTGCTAAGGGGGTCGGGTACGAGCAGTACTTC.